This T cell receptor beta chain emerged from a study of HIV-infected patients and healthy controls. About 550 ng RNA was reverse transcribed with alpha and beta constant-region primers. Separate chain-specific third strand synthesis with multiplexing indices produced the alpha and beta libraries. From the 5' RACE reads, TCRdb called clonotypes with MiXCR, one entry per CDR3 protein. The sample contains about 12,000 distinct CDR3 sequences, under 6.5% of which appear only once. The repertoire came from unfractionated whole blood and reflected all unsorted peripheral T cells. Trimming took 2 bases from V and 0 from J, leaving 11 bases between them. This CDR3 is 15 amino acids long. The germline CDR1 and CDR2 sequences are SGHRS and YFSETQ. This clonotype was seen repeatedly, ten times or more.

The rearrangement joins TRBV5-1 to TRBJ1-2; D is unclear. The sequence was collected from an adult in good health. Sequenced material: blood. The CDR3 loop reads CASSLGQKTNYGYTF. DNA of the CDR3: TGCGCCAGCAGCTTAGGCCAGAAGACTAACTATGGCTACACCTTC.